A selection of T cell receptor beta chains follows, all from one sample in a study of blood T cell repertoires in COVID-19. Some clones are missing from TCRdb's copy, which holds only in-frame ones; the method was immunoSEQ multiplex PCR. The data show over 20,000 clones, more than 70% seen once. Sequenced sample: peripheral blood. The receptor source for this set is a human donor in a cohort sampled during active COVID-19. The donor label of this sample is uncertain. CDR3s include the opening cysteine and the closing phenylalanine or tryptophan. D genes are given only for firm matches. A row's size may be missing; if present it is once, few, many or a size class.

TRBV9	.	TRBJ2-3	16	.	CASSVGAVGSTDTQYF	TGTGCCAGCAGCGTAGGGGCAGTGGGTAGCACAGATACGCAGTATTTT
TRBV5-4	.	TRBJ2-1	15	TRBD2	CASSLGTSGNYEQFF	TGTGCCAGCAGCTTGGGGACTAGCGGAAACTATGAGCAGTTCTTC
TRBV24-1	.	TRBJ2-3	13	TRBD2	CATTEGLVDTQYF	TGTGCCACCACCGAGGGACTAGTAGATACGCAGTATTTT
TRBV11-2	.	TRBJ2-7	14	TRBD1	CASSLRQGVDEQYF	TGTGCCAGCAGCTTACGCCAGGGGGTAGACGAGCAGTACTTC
TRBV24-1	once	TRBJ2-3	12	TRBD2	CATRGGTDTQYF	TGTGCCACCAGGGGGGGGACAGATACGCAGTATTTT
TRBV7-9	few	TRBJ2-2	14	TRBD1	CASSSTQGSGELFF	TGTGCCAGCAGCTCAACACAGGGGTCCGGGGAGCTGTTTTTT
TRBV11-2	few	TRBJ2-7	18	TRBD1	CASSLDIPGQATPYEQYF	TGTGCCAGCAGCTTAGATATCCCGGGACAGGCGACACCCTACGAGCAGTACTTC
TRBV7-2	.	TRBJ1-6	12	.	CASSSGNSPLHF	TGTGCCAGCAGCTCAGGAAATTCACCCCTCCACTTT
TRBV2	.	TRBJ2-7	14	.	CASSGGRGSNEQYF	TGTGCCAGCAGTGGGGGTAGGGGTAGCAACGAGCAGTACTTC
TRBV9	.	TRBJ2-1	13	.	CASSVASVNEQFF	TGTGCCAGCAGCGTGGCGAGCGTAAATGAGCAGTTCTTC
TRBV12-3/TRBV12-4	.	TRBJ1-1	13	.	CASSLRAEGEAFF	TGTGCCAGCAGCCTAAGGGCAGAGGGTGAAGCTTTCTTT
TRBV3-1/TRBV3-2	.	TRBJ2-3	12	TRBD2	CRRLAGKDTQYF	TGCCGCCGACTAGCGGGAAAAGATACGCAGTATTTT
TRBV19	.	TRBJ1-1	14	TRBD1	CASRPGTGLTEAFF	TGTGCCAGTAGGCCGGGGACAGGGTTAACTGAAGCTTTCTTT
TRBV19	.	TRBJ2-2	15	TRBD1	CASSIGQGMGGELFF	TGTGCCAGTAGTATAGGACAGGGGATGGGCGGGGAGCTGTTTTTT
TRBV19	.	TRBJ2-2	14	.	CASRIGQNTGELFF	TGTGCCAGTAGGATAGGACAGAACACCGGGGAGCTGTTTTTT
TRBV24-1	.	TRBJ2-3	12	.	CATSDFRDTQYF	TGTGCCACCAGTGATTTCAGGGATACGCAGTATTTT
TRBV7-8	.	TRBJ1-2	15	.	CASSPAGQTNYGYTF	TGTGCCAGCAGCCCAGCGGGGCAGACAAACTATGGCTACACCTTC
TRBV30	once	TRBJ2-1	17	TRBD2	CAWRVPSGRWVRNEQFF	TGTGCCTGGAGGGTGCCTAGCGGGAGATGGGTGAGGAATGAGCAGTTCTTC
TRBV3-1/TRBV3-2	.	TRBJ1-4	14	.	CASSQERGNEKLFF	TGTGCCAGCAGCCAGGAGCGGGGAAACGAAAAACTGTTTTTT
TRBV5-1	.	TRBJ2-3	14	.	CASKGVTSTDTQYF	TGCGCCAGCAAAGGGGTAACTAGCACAGATACGCAGTATTTT
TRBV7-9	.	TRBJ2-1	16	.	CASSLGEGLGYNEQFF	TGTGCCAGCAGCTTAGGAGAGGGTTTAGGGTACAATGAGCAGTTCTTC
TRBV19	once	TRBJ2-2	13	TRBD2	CASNSGGTGELFF	TGTGCCAGTAACTCGGGGGGCACCGGGGAGCTGTTTTTT
TRBV3-1/TRBV3-2	.	TRBJ1-4	18	TRBD1	CASSPDSHTTGRDEKLFF	TGTGCCAGCAGCCCCGACTCTCATACGACAGGGCGAGATGAAAAACTGTTTTTT
TRBV10-2	.	TRBJ2-7	13	TRBD2	CASSIAGEGEQYF	TGCGCCAGCAGTATAGCGGGAGAAGGCGAGCAGTACTTC
TRBV6-5	.	TRBJ2-7	16	.	CASSYSRDTVSYEQYF	TGTGCCAGCAGTTACTCCCGGGACACAGTCTCCTACGAGCAGTACTTC
TRBV5-4	.	TRBJ1-2	14	TRBD1	CASSPQGAIYGYTF	TGTGCCAGCAGCCCCCAGGGGGCAATCTATGGCTACACCTTC